This TCR beta chain came from a study of T-cell memory formation after mild COVID-19. Germline-derived CDR1 and CDR2 are SGHKS and YYEKEE (reference sequence). The V end was cut by 2 bases, the J end by 6 bases, with 15 bases between. The CDR3 loop spans 14 amino acids. To note about this clonotype: What it binds is not known.

Each CDR3 protein is one row after TCRdb ran MiXCR on the 5' RACE reads. In the table there are 300,000 to 350,000 distinct CDR3 sequences, roughly a fifth of which are singletons. Findings and caveats of the study: CD4/CD8 balance characterized clones contracting day 15 to 85, and CD4+ skew characterized later expanders. Pre-infection memory carried some responding clones, suggesting that cross-reactive memory joined. CD4+ contracting clones lay mainly in CM and EM, CD8+ ones in EMRA. Nothing confirmed that second-wave clones peaking on day 37 were specific for SARS-CoV-2.

Sequencing was performed on PBMCs or a T cell subset sorted from them (not recorded which). The sequence was collected from a man aged 18 to 29 who had mild COVID-19 (a few samples of this study predate the infection). Cell type and time point are not known. The rearrangement links TRBV5-5 to TRBJ2-7, with D tentatively TRBD1 (5 bases). The CDR3 loop is CASSLRAGSGEQYF. For the CDR3, the DNA is TGTGCCAGCAGCTTACGGGCAGGGTCAGGCGAGCAGTACTTC. The whole variable domain, remainder taken from reference TRBV5-5 and TRBJ2-7, is DAGVTQSPTHLIKTRGQQVTLRCSPISGHKSVSWYQQVLGQGPQFIFQYYEKEERGRGNFPDRFSARQFPNYSSELNVNALLLGDSALYLCASSLRAGSGEQYFGPGTRLTVT.